This T cell receptor (beta chain) was captured in a study of beta chain features in type 1 diabetes. Whole-study results and caveats: A moderate, significant TCRB CDR3 shortening appeared in type 1 diabetes across four CD4+ subsets. Relative to healthy donors, patients appeared to have naive, central memory and Treg TCRB repertoires that were more similar.

The germline gives CDR1 MNHEY, CDR2 SVGAGI. The CDR3 has 11 amino acids. V was shortened by 7 bases and J by 8 bases, with 9 bases between the two germline ends. Sequenced material consisted of expressed TCRB transcripts (all of the isolated RNA was reverse transcribed). Data came from immunoSEQ multiplex PCR; TCRdb stores just in-frame clones and leaves some out. The sample contains 250,000 or so clones, over 20% of which appear only once. In its sample, this clone was seen a few times. Its matching antigen is unknown. This clonotype was obtained from a woman between 35 and 50 years old with type 1 diabetes. V usage is TRBV6-5 and J usage is TRBJ2-1; D possibly corresponds to TRBD1 (5 bases). Sequencing input: naive CD4+ T cells from blood. The CDR3 nucleotides are TGTGCCAGCAAGGGGCGATATGAGCAGTTCTTC. Amino acids: CASKGRYEQFF.